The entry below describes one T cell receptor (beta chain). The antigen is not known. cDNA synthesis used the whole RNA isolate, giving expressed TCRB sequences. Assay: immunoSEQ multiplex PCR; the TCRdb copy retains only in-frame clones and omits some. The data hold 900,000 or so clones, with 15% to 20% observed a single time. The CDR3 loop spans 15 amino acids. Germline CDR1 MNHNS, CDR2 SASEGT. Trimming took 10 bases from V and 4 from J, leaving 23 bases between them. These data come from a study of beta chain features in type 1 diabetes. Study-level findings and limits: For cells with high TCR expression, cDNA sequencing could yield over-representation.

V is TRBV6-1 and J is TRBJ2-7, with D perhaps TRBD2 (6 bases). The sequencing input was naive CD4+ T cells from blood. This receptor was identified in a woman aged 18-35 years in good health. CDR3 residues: CATHHGGSGFYEQYF. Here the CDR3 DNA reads TGTGCCACCCATCACGGCGGTAGCGGATTTTACGAGCAGTACTTC.